A selection of T cell receptor beta chains follows, all from one sample in a study of T cells in Graves' hyperthyroidism and ophthalmopathy. From the multiplex PCR reads, TCRdb called clonotypes with MiXCR, one entry per CDR3 protein. The data hold about 600,000 distinct CDR3 sequences, with 12% to 15% observed a single time. Sequenced material: blood. The receptors shown here come from a woman between 18 and 29 years old with Graves' ophthalmopathy. Each CDR3 is given with its conserved first and last residue. A D gene is named only where the DNA matches it firmly. Not every row has a clone size; where given, it reads once, few, many or a size class.

TRBJ1-4 | TRBV7-2 | . | . | CASSPEGLRGTNEKLFF | TGTGCCAGCAGCCCTGAGGGGCTCAGGGGAACTAATGAAAAACTGTTTTTT
TRBJ2-6 | TRBV7-9 | once | . | CASSLGSGTGANVLTF | TGTGCCAGCAGCTTAGGATCCGGGACTGGGGCCAACGTCCTGACTTTC
TRBJ2-5 | TRBV20-1 | many | TRBD2 | CSGPALGGEETQYF | TGCAGTGGCCCTGCTCTCGGGGGGGAAGAGACCCAGTACTTC
TRBJ2-7 | TRBV25-1 | many | TRBD1 | CASSEFTGTGIYEQYF | TGTGCCAGCAGTGAATTCACCGGGACAGGGATCTACGAGCAGTACTTC
TRBJ2-1 | TRBV2 | many | . | CASSEASYNEQFF | TGTGCCAGCAGTGAAGCGTCTTACAATGAGCAGTTCTTC
TRBJ2-1 | TRBV5-5 | many | TRBD2 | CASSLYQREVTNEQFF | TGTGCCAGCAGCTTGTATCAGCGGGAGGTTACCAATGAGCAGTTCTTC
TRBJ1-1 | TRBV5-6 | many | TRBD1 | CASSLGTAMNTEAFF | TGTGCCAGCAGCTTAGGGACAGCTATGAACACTGAAGCTTTCTTT
TRBJ2-5 | TRBV4-1 | . | . | CASSQDNTGRMETQYF | TGCGCCAGCAGCCAAGATAACACAGGGAGGATGGAGACCCAGTACTTC
TRBJ2-1 | TRBV20-1 | few | TRBD2 | CSGLAGRNEQFF | TGCAGTGGGCTAGCGGGAAGGAATGAGCAGTTCTTC
TRBJ2-3 | TRBV20-1 | many | TRBD2 | CSASGGLASTDTQYF | TGCAGTGCTAGTGGGGGACTAGCGAGCACAGATACGCAGTATTTT
TRBJ2-2 | TRBV19 | . | TRBD1 | CASLYRGHTGELFF | TGTGCCAGTTTATACAGGGGGCACACCGGGGAGCTGTTTTTT
TRBJ1-2 | TRBV20-1 | many | . | CSARDLDRNYGYTF | TGCAGTGCTAGAGACCTCGACAGGAACTATGGCTACACCTTC
TRBJ1-5 | TRBV28 | many | TRBD1 | CASSLSHNLQGATNQPQHF | TGTGCCAGCAGTTTATCCCACAACCTACAGGGGGCAACCAATCAGCCCCAGCATTTT
TRBJ1-4 | TRBV19 | . | TRBD1 | CASTSEDRGVELFF | TGTGCCAGTACATCAGAGGACAGGGGAGTGGAACTGTTTTTT
TRBJ2-1 | TRBV7-2 | many | . | CASSLVSSVEQFF | TGTGCCAGCAGCTTAGTATCCAGCGTAGAGCAGTTCTTC
TRBJ1-5 | TRBV2 | many | . | CASSASGGNQPQHF | TGTGCCAGCAGTGCTTCAGGGGGCAATCAGCCCCAGCATTTT
TRBJ2-5 | TRBV12-3/TRBV12-4 | many | . | CASSLRSKETQYF | TGTGCCAGCAGTTTGAGGAGTAAGGAGACCCAGTACTTC
TRBJ2-1 | TRBV4-3 | many | . | CASSQEGLTGAYNEQFF | TGCGCCAGCAGCCAAGAGGGGCTAACGGGGGCCTACAATGAGCAGTTCTTC
TRBJ2-1 | TRBV28 | many | TRBD1 | CASSIGTGDIF | TGTGCCAGCAGTATCGGGACAGGGGACATCTTC
TRBJ2-3 | TRBV30 | many | TRBD2 | CAWSSMGLAGANTQYF | TGTGCCTGGAGTTCGATGGGACTAGCGGGAGCAAATACGCAGTATTTT
TRBJ2-1 | TRBV5-8 | few | TRBD1 | CASSLEGQGGGGAYNEQFF | TGTGCCAGCAGCTTGGAGGGACAGGGGGGAGGGGGGGCCTACAATGAGCAGTTCTTC
TRBJ1-1 | TRBV19 | few | . | CASSLDRRAFF | TGTGCCAGTAGTCTAGACAGAAGAGCTTTCTTT